Listed below are T cell receptor beta chains from one sample, sequenced in a study of technical replicates of blood from several donors. Here immunoSEQ multiplex PCR was the method, and the copy in TCRdb shows in-frame clones only, minus some. The profile shows some 66,000 clones, 70% to 90% of them singletons. Input material: PBMCs. The receptors were gathered from a human donor in good health. Some clones in this sample may be carry-over from other donors' samples. Both conserved end residues are part of each CDR3. Each record gives: D gene, V gene, J gene, clone size, CDR3 protein, CDR3 DNA. D genes are given only for firm matches. Clone size is given for some rows only: seen once, a few or many times, or a class if the clone is expanded.

>TRBD1|TRBV9|TRBJ1-6|NA
CASSYRTGANSPLHF
TGTGCCAGCAGCTACCGGACAGGTGCTAATTCACCCCTCCACTTT
>TRBD2|TRBV6-4|TRBJ2-1|NA
CASSDGPAGGNNEQFF
TGTGCCAGCAGTGATGGCCCAGCGGGGGGGAACAATGAGCAGTTCTTC
>TRBD1|TRBV6-6|TRBJ1-2|NA
CASTEPGQEDNGYTF
TGTGCCAGCACTGAACCGGGACAGGAGGATAATGGCTACACCTTC
>TRBD1|TRBV28|TRBJ1-4|NA
CASSTPDRYNEKLFF
TGTGCCAGCAGTACCCCGGACAGGTATAATGAAAAACTGTTTTTT
>NA|TRBV6-1|TRBJ2-1|NA
CATAADLTYNEQFF
TGTGCCACCGCGGCCGACTTGACCTACAATGAGCAGTTCTTC
>TRBD1|TRBV7-9|TRBJ1-4|NA
CASSFGDRDEKLFF
TGTGCCAGCAGCTTCGGGGACAGGGATGAAAAACTGTTTTTT
>NA|TRBV18|TRBJ1-1|NA
CASSPPSVNTEAFF
TGTGCCAGCTCACCACCGAGTGTGAACACTGAAGCTTTCTTT
>TRBD2|TRBV11-2|TRBJ2-7|NA
CASSLPGGVQQYF
TGTGCCAGCAGCTTACCGGGAGGTGTGCAGCAGTACTTC
>NA|TRBV4-2|TRBJ2-7|NA
CASSLGPTQSYEQYF
TGTGCCAGCAGCCTGGGCCCGACCCAGTCCTACGAGCAGTACTTC
>NA|TRBV19|TRBJ1-4|few
CASSRRAEVELFF
TGTGCCAGTAGTCGCCGAGCTGAGGTGGAACTGTTTTTT
>NA|TRBV7-9|TRBJ2-5|NA
CASSSGTLQETQYF
TGTGCCAGCAGCTCCGGGACTTTACAAGAGACCCAGTACTTC
>TRBD1|TRBV5-4|TRBJ2-7|once
CASSLGTGGTYEQYF
TGTGCCAGCAGCCTCGGGACAGGGGGGACCTACGAGCAGTACTTC
>NA|TRBV5-1|TRBJ2-6|NA
CASSPGSYSGANVLTF
TGCGCCAGCAGCCCCGGGTCGTACTCTGGGGCCAACGTCCTGACTTTC
>NA|TRBV10-3|TRBJ1-2|NA
CAISQGTLLGYTF
TGTGCCATCAGCCAAGGGACTCTGCTTGGCTACACCTTC
>TRBD1|TRBV9|TRBJ1-2|NA
CASSPEAGTANGYTF
TGTGCCAGCAGCCCCGAAGCCGGGACAGCTAATGGCTACACCTTC
>NA|TRBV7-9|TRBJ2-3|NA
CASSLWGQGLGDTQYF
TGTGCCAGCAGCTTATGGGGGCAGGGCCTAGGAGATACGCAGTATTTT
>TRBD1|TRBV5-4|TRBJ2-7|once
CASSTWDSSYEQYF
TGTGCCAGCAGCACCTGGGACAGTTCCTACGAGCAGTACTTC
>TRBD1|TRBV7-2|TRBJ1-1|NA
CASSSTGVQHTEAFF
TGTGCCAGCAGTTCGACAGGGGTTCAGCACACTGAAGCTTTCTTT
>TRBD1|TRBV4-3|TRBJ1-5|NA
CASSQETGGISPQHF
TGCGCCAGCAGCCAAGAGACAGGGGGAATCAGCCCCCAGCATTTT
>NA|TRBV15|TRBJ2-5|NA
CATSRDQGETQYF
TGTGCCACCAGCAGAGATCAGGGTGAGACCCAGTACTTC
>NA|TRBV6-1|TRBJ1-5|NA
CASSEDGSYQPQHF
TGTGCCAGCAGTGAAGACGGGAGTTACCAGCCCCAGCATTTT
>TRBD2|TRBV5-4|TRBJ2-5|NA
CASSLGGIHAETQYF
TGTGCCAGCAGTCTGGGGGGGATCCATGCAGAGACCCAGTACTTC
>NA|TRBV7-3|TRBJ1-5|NA
CASSQGQGQPQHF
TGTGCCAGCAGCCAAGGCCAGGGACAGCCCCAGCATTTT
>TRBD2|TRBV25-1|TRBJ2-1|NA
CASSDSSGGYEQFF
TGTGCCAGCAGTGATTCTAGCGGGGGATATGAGCAGTTCTTC
>NA|TRBV6-5|TRBJ1-5|NA
CASSYGRQNQPQHF
TGTGCCAGCAGTTACGGAAGACAGAATCAGCCCCAGCATTTT
>NA|TRBV5-1|TRBJ1-2|NA
CASSGSQGNYGYTF
TGCGCCAGCAGCGGTTCGCAGGGGAACTATGGCTACACCTTC
>NA|TRBV27|TRBJ1-1|NA
CASSPGWGLDTEAFF
TGTGCCAGCAGTCCAGGGTGGGGGCTGGACACTGAAGCTTTCTTT
>NA|TRBV18|TRBJ1-5|NA
CASSPRTVNQPQHF
TGTGCCAGCTCACCTAGAACAGTGAATCAGCCCCAGCATTTT
>NA|TRBV4-1|TRBJ2-1|NA
CASSQDYLASYNEQFF
TGCGCCAGCAGCCAAGATTACCTAGCGTCCTACAATGAGCAGTTCTTC
>TRBD2|TRBV5-5|TRBJ2-1|NA
CASSLVLAGTREQFF
TGTGCCAGCAGCTTGGTACTAGCGGGGACACGGGAGCAGTTCTTC
>TRBD1|TRBV5-4|TRBJ2-5|NA
CASINTGQGERETQYF
TGTGCCAGCATTAATACCGGACAGGGTGAAAGGGAGACCCAGTACTTC
>NA|TRBV19|TRBJ1-1|once
CASSLQGLGTEAFF
TGTGCCAGTAGTTTACAGGGTTTGGGCACTGAAGCTTTCTTT
>NA|TRBV5-6|TRBJ1-6|NA
CASRLGGVSAYNSPLHF
TGTGCCAGCAGATTGGGAGGTGTCAGCGCCTATAATTCACCCCTCCACTTT
>TRBD2|TRBV9|TRBJ2-3|NA
CASSEAGTSTDTQYF
TGTGCCAGCAGCGAAGCGGGAACTAGCACAGATACGCAGTATTTT
>NA|TRBV5-1|TRBJ2-7|NA
CASIPPGLKGEQYF
TGCGCCAGCATTCCTCCCGGGCTCAAGGGGGAGCAGTACTTC
>TRBD2|TRBV29-1|TRBJ2-1|NA
CSTSAPLRGAIFSSYNEQFF
TGCAGCACCTCCGCTCCACTGCGGGGGGCGATATTCAGCTCCTACAATGAGCAGTTCTTC
>TRBD2|TRBV9|TRBJ2-1|NA
CASGLAGAYNEQFF
TGTGCCAGCGGGCTAGCGGGGGCCTACAATGAGCAGTTCTTC
>NA|TRBV4-3|TRBJ1-2|NA
CASSPAPRYGYTF
TGCGCCAGCAGCCCCGCGCCGCGGTATGGCTACACCTTC